This T cell receptor beta chain was sequenced during a study of CXCR3-negative and CXCR3-positive naive CD8 T cells. The study's findings and limits: Comparably high diversity marked both naive subsets, whereas memory CD8+ cells had much lower diversity.

The TRB cDNA libraries were prepared by 5' RACE with UMI labels. TCRdb reanalyzed the 5' RACE reads and collapses them to one entry per CDR3 protein, without DNA. The table lists tens of thousands of distinct CDR3 sequences. Worth noting for this clonotype: Its antigen is currently unknown.

The source is a human donor in good health. Some clones in this sample may be carry-over from other donors' samples. Sequencing was performed on naive CXCR3- CD8+ T cells from blood. Subset in this sample: CD45RO-CCR7+CD27+CD95- naive CD8+ T cells lacking CXCR3 (TNR3-).

This chain's CDR3 is CASSSDRPPDGYTF. The chain carries TRBV5-4 and TRBJ1-2; TCRdb's D call, TRBD1, is unchecked because there is no DNA. CDR3 length equals 14 residues. Germline V lookup: CDR1 SGHNT, CDR2 YYREEE (reference sequence).